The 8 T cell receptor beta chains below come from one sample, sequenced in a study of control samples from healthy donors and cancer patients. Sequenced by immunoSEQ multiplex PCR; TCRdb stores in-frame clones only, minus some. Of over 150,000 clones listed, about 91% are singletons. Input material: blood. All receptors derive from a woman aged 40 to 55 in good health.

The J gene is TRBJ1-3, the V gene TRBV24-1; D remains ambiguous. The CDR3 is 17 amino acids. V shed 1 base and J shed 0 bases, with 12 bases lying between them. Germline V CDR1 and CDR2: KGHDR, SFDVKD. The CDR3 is CATSDLKSRYSGNTIYF. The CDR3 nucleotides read TGTGCCACCAGTGATTTAAAATCCAGGTACTCTGGAAACACCATATATTTT.

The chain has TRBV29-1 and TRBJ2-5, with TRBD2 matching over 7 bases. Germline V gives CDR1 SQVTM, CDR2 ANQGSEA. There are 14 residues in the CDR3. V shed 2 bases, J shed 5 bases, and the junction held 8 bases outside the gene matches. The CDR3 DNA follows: TGCAGCGTTGAAACTAGCGTTCCGTACGAGACCCAGTACTTC. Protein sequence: CSVETSVPYETQYF.

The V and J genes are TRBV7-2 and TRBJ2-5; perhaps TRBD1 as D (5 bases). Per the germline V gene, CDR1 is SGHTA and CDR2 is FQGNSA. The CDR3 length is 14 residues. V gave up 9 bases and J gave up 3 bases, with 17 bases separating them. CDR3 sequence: CASVAGWMEETQYF. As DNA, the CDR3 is TGTGCCAGTGTGGCAGGGTGGATGGAAGAGACCCAGTACTTC. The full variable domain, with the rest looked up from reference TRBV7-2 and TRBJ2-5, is GAGVSQSPSNKVTEKGKDVELRCDPISGHTALYWYRQSLGQGLEFLIYFQGNSAPDKSGLPSDRFSAERTGGSVSTLTIQRTQQEDSAVYLCASVAGWMEETQYFGPGTRLLVL.

As DNA, the CDR3 is TGTGCCAGCAGTGAGAAACTAACCCACTCCTACAATGAGCAGTTCTTC. It specifies CASSEKLTHSYNEQFF. The chain employs TRBV2 and TRBJ2-1; D is uncertain. Trimming removed 3 bases from V and 0 bases from J, with 12 bases in between. This CDR3 spans 16 amino acids. Germline V gives CDR1 SNHLY, CDR2 FYNNEI.

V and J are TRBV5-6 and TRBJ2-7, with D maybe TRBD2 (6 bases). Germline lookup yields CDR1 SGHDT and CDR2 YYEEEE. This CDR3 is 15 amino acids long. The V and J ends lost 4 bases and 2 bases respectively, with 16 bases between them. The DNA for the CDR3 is TGTGCCAGCAGCGTTGCGGGGATTAGGGCCTACGAGCAGTACTTC. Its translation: CASSVAGIRAYEQYF.

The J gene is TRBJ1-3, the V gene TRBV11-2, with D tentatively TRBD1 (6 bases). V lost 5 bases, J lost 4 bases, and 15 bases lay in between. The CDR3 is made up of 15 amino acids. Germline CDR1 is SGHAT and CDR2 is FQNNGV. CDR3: CASSRHRAEGNTIYF. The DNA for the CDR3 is TGTGCCAGCAGCCGACACAGGGCAGAAGGAAACACCATATATTTT.

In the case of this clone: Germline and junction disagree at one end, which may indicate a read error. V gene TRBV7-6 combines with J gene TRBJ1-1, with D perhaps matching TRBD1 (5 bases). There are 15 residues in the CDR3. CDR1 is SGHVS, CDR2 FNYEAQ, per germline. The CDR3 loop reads CASSIAGAGVTEAFF. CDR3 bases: TGTGCCAGCAGCATAGCCGGGGCCGGGGTCACTGAAGCTTTCTTT.

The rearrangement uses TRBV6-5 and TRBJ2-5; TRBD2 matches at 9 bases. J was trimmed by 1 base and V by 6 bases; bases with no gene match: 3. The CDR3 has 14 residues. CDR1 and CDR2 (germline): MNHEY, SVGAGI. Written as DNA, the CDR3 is TGTGCCAGCAGGGTAGCGGGGGTCCAAGAGACCCAGTACTTC. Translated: CASRVAGVQETQYF.